A single sample gave rise to the 32 T cell receptor beta chains below, sequenced in a study of cytomegalovirus exposure and HLA in healthy donors (dated by TCRdb to about 2017). The library was prepared using the immunoSEQ multiplex PCR assay. TCRdb mirrors the immuneACCESS table, restricted to in-frame sequences. Some clones are absent from its copies; in checked studies, under half trace to an unresolved V gene, and the reason for the others is unknown. This sample comprises under 200,000 clones, approximately 96% of them detected only once. Roughly 1% of the sample rests with the top ten. The sequencing input was PBMCs. The receptors here all came from a woman between 18 and 30 years old in good health and CMV-seronegative.

The chain couples TRBV7-2 to TRBJ1-2, with TRBD1 as a possible D gene (6 bases). Germline V CDR1 and CDR2: SGHTA, FQGNSA. The CDR3 is 16 residues long. Trimming stripped 5 bases from V and 3 bases from J, with 19 bases between. In DNA, the CDR3 is TGTGCCAGCAGCCTCGACTCAGGGGTTAGGGACTATGGCTACACCTTC. It is translated as CASSLDSGVRDYGYTF.

The chain combines TRBV27 with TRBJ1-6; 7 bases agree with TRBD1. In germline, CDR1 is MNHEY, CDR2 SMNVEV (reference sequence). The CDR3 is 18 residues long. With V trimmed by 5 bases and J by 10 bases, 20 bases remained unmatched. The DNA of the CDR3 is TGTGCCAGCAGTAGGGAGAGGGCTACAGGGGCCGCCACCTCACCCCTCCACTTT. It codes for CASSRERATGAATSPLHF.

The genes are TRBV6-5 and TRBJ2-7; 7 bases are a match to TRBD1. V gave up 6 bases and J gave up 0 bases; unmatched junction bases: 5. CDR3 length equals 14 residues. The germline gives CDR1 MNHEY, CDR2 SVGAGI. The DNA for the CDR3 is TGTGCCAGCAGCCCCGGGACAGCCTCCTACGAGCAGTACTTC. This gives the protein CASSPGTASYEQYF.

V gene TRBV15 combines with J gene TRBJ1-4; perhaps TRBD1 as D (5 bases). The CDR3 runs to 13 residues. CDR1 is LNHNV, CDR2 YYDKDF, per germline (reference sequence). V was shortened by 5 bases and J by 4 bases, with 8 bases between the two germline ends. The CDR3 DNA reads as TGTGCCACCAGCCAAGACAGTAATGAAAAACTGTTTTTT. Protein: CATSQDSNEKLFF.

The rearrangement joins TRBV5-1 to TRBJ2-7; TRBD2 matches at 13 bases. In germline, CDR1 is SGHRS, CDR2 YFSETQ. The CDR3 runs 16 residues. V dropped 2 bases and J dropped 0; count of bases not matched to a gene: 2. The CDR3 DNA follows: TGCGCCAGCAGCTTAGGGACTAGCGGGATCTCCTACGAGCAGTACTTC. It yields the protein CASSLGTSGISYEQYF.

The chain is built from TRBV4-2 and TRBJ2-7; D remains unclear. The CDR3 sequence is 16 residues long. V was cut by 1 base and J by 2 bases, with 15 bases left in between. Germline values: CDR1 LGHNA, CDR2 YNFKEQ. The CDR3 loop reads CASSQVNTQKPYEQYF. CDR3 DNA: TGTGCCAGCAGCCAAGTAAATACCCAAAAGCCCTACGAGCAGTACTTC.

This rearrangement joins TRBV5-1 to TRBJ2-1; D not certain. Germline loops: CDR1 SGHRS, CDR2 YFSETQ. Trimming stripped 4 bases from V and 0 bases from J, with 8 bases between. The CDR3 runs 14 residues. CDR3 sequence reads: CASSTSSSYNEQFF. The CDR3 bases are TGCGCCAGCAGCACCTCGAGCTCCTACAATGAGCAGTTCTTC.

The chain employs TRBV7-3 and TRBJ2-1; 10 bases line up with TRBD1. V lost 2 bases to trimming and J lost 7 bases; unmatched junction nucleotides: 11. The CDR3 runs to 17 residues. Germline CDR1 and CDR2: SGHTA and FQGTGA. The CDR3 bases are TGTGCCAGCAGCTTACTTCACCCGCGACAGGGGGCTAATGAGCAGTTCTTC. The encoded protein is CASSLLHPRQGANEQFF.

The gene calls are TRBV27 and TRBJ2-2; 10 positions match TRBD1. V was pared by 5 bases and J by 4 bases, with 7 bases of the junction left unmatched. Looked up from germline, CDR1 is MNHEY and CDR2 is SMNVEV (reference sequence). The CDR3 contains 16 residues. The CDR3: CASSPDRGLGTGELFF. Written as DNA, the CDR3 is TGTGCCAGCAGTCCAGACAGGGGGCTCGGCACCGGGGAGCTGTTTTTT.

The chain has TRBV7-9 and TRBJ1-6; 7 bases align to TRBD1. The CDR3 length is 14 residues. Germline trimming cut 1 base from V and 9 bases from J; bases unmatched to any gene: 3. Germline CDR1 reads SEHNR; CDR2 reads FQNEAQ (reference sequence). CDR3 nucleotide sequence: TGTGCCAGCAGCTTAGATAGGGGGCCTTCACCCCTCCACTTT. This gives the protein CASSLDRGPSPLHF. The whole variable domain, remainder taken from reference TRBV7-9 and TRBJ1-6, is DTGVSQNPRHKITKRGQNVTFRCDPISEHNRLYWYRQTLGQGPEFLTYFQNEAQLEKSRLLSDRFSAERPKGSFSTLEIQRTEQGDSAMYLCASSLDRGPSPLHFGNGTRLTVT.

The rearrangement uses TRBV6-5 and TRBJ1-6; D is unclear. The ends were cut back, 7 bases at V and 4 bases at J, with 11 bases in the middle. CDR1 and CDR2 from the germline V gene are MNHEY and SVGAGI. The CDR3 consists of 14 residues. The CDR3 reads CASTLQLYNSPLHF. The CDR3 nucleotides read TGTGCCAGCACCCTACAGCTTTATAATTCACCCCTCCACTTT.

The V and J genes are TRBV11-1 and TRBJ2-3; possible D gene TRBD2, 5 bases. This CDR3 region has 15 residues. The germline gives CDR1 SGHAT, CDR2 FQDESV (reference sequence). V lost 8 bases and J lost 1, with 16 bases in between. For the CDR3, the DNA is TGTGCCAGCGGCACACTAGGACTGGGCACAGATACGCAGTATTTT. Amino acid sequence: CASGTLGLGTDTQYF.

In this sample, this clone turned up a few times. The chain employs TRBV6-5 and TRBJ1-4; unclear D gene. Germline lookup yields CDR1 MNHEY and CDR2 SVGAGI. This CDR3 spans 12 amino acids. Trimming removed 5 bases at V and 7 bases at J, with 8 bases between. CDR3 coding DNA: TGTGCCAGCAGTGACGACATTGAAAAACTGTTTTTT. Protein sequence: CASSDDIEKLFF.

The V and J genes are TRBV7-8 and TRBJ2-7, with D unresolved. Germline V gene data show CDR1 as SGHVS and CDR2 as FQNEAQ. This CDR3 is 15 amino acids long. V was pared by 4 bases and J by 6 bases, with 19 bases between. In DNA form, the CDR3 reads TGTGCCAGCAGCTCTACTTACGTCATGGTAAGCGAGCAGTACTTC. Its protein is CASSSTYVMVSEQYF.

The gene calls are TRBV11-2 and TRBJ1-5; tentatively, D is TRBD1 (5 bases). The V end lost 2 bases, the J end lost 0 bases, and 8 bases lay between the germline ends. This CDR3 spans 15 amino acids. The V gene's germline CDR1 is SGHAT and CDR2 FQNNGV. This chain's CDR3 is CASSLSDSSNQPQHF. In DNA, the CDR3 is TGTGCCAGCAGCTTATCCGACAGTAGCAATCAGCCCCAGCATTTT.

The chain combines TRBV29-1 with TRBJ2-1, with 16 bases identical to TRBD2. CDR1 and CDR2 (germline): SQVTM, ANQGSEA. The V and J ends lost 6 bases and 2 bases, in that order; junction bases with no gene match: 4. This CDR3 comprises 16 residues. CDR3 sequence reads: CSVGTSGGATYNEQFF. CDR3 nucleotide sequence: TGCAGCGTGGGGACTAGCGGGGGGGCCACCTACAATGAGCAGTTCTTC.

CDR3 loop: CASRQLQVRNEQFF. The CDR3 DNA is TGTGCCAGCAGGCAACTACAGGTGAGGAATGAGCAGTTCTTC. The chain employs TRBV2 and TRBJ2-1, with D tentatively TRBD1 (5 bases). Trimming took off 6 bases at V and 7 bases at J, with 16 bases between the two ends. Germline V lookup: CDR1 SNHLY, CDR2 FYNNEI. This CDR3 comprises 14 residues. Full variable domain (remainder filled in from reference TRBV2 and TRBJ2-1): EPEVTQTPSHQVTQMGQEVILRCVPISNHLYFYWYRQILGQKVEFLVSFYNNEISEKSEIFDDQFSVERPDGSNFTLKIRSTKLEDSAMYFCASRQLQVRNEQFFGPGTRLTVL.

The rearrangement links TRBV2 to TRBJ2-1, with TRBD2 matching over 9 bases. The CDR3 extends over 16 amino acids. Germline assignment: CDR1 SNHLY and CDR2 FYNNEI. Trimming removed 6 bases from V and 2 bases from J; junction bases left unmatched: 8. CDR3 protein: CASSLVPSGAYNEQFF. The DNA of the CDR3 is TGTGCCAGCAGCCTCGTCCCTAGCGGGGCCTACAATGAGCAGTTCTTC.

This sequence joins TRBV27 and TRBJ1-1; tentatively, D is TRBD1 (5 bases). V lost 4 bases and J lost 4, with 13 bases in between. Germline loops: CDR1 MNHEY, CDR2 SMNVEV (reference sequence). The CDR3 spans 14 residues. In DNA, the CDR3 is TGTGCCAGCAGTTGGGGCACTCGTGGCACTGAAGCTTTCTTT. Protein: CASSWGTRGTEAFF.

CDR3 sequence (DNA): TGTGCCAGCAGCCAAGATCACGAGACAACCTACAATGAGCAGTTCTTC. As protein: CASSQDHETTYNEQFF. The chain carries TRBV14 and TRBJ2-1, with unresolved D. V was pared by 0 bases and J by 2 bases, with 11 bases between. The length of the CDR3 is 16 residues. Germline CDR1 and CDR2: SGHDN and FVKESK.

The gene calls are TRBV6-6 and TRBJ2-2, with D tentatively TRBD1 (6 bases). The germline gives CDR1 MNHNY, CDR2 SVGAGI (reference sequence). There are 15 residues in the CDR3. Trimming removed 5 bases at V and 1 base at J, with 11 bases between. The DNA for the CDR3 is TGTGCCAGCAGTAAAACAGGGTTGAACACCGGGGAGCTGTTTTTT. The encoded protein is CASSKTGLNTGELFF.

V gene TRBV10-2 combines with J gene TRBJ1-2; D remains unclear. This CDR3 comprises 12 residues. Looked up from germline, CDR1 is WSHSY and CDR2 is SAAADI. Trimming cost V 4 bases and J 3 bases, with 6 bases left between them. CDR3 in amino acids: CASSGTDYGYTF. The CDR3, as DNA: TGCGCCAGCAGTGGGACTGACTATGGCTACACCTTC.

The rearrangement links TRBV9 to TRBJ2-5; 14 bases line up with TRBD2. The J segment lost 4 bases and the V segment lost 3 bases, leaving 8 bases of the junction unmatched. The length of the CDR3 is 17 residues. Germline V gene lookup returns CDR1 SGDLS and CDR2 YYNGEE. The chain's CDR3 is CASSAETSGGARETQYF. In DNA, the CDR3 is TGTGCCAGCAGCGCAGAGACTAGCGGGGGGGCTAGAGAGACCCAGTACTTC.

V and J are TRBV19 and TRBJ1-1; 7 bases match TRBD1. With 3 bases clipped from V and 7 bases from J, the junction kept 8 bases outside the gene matches. This CDR3 is 14 amino acids long. Looked up from germline, CDR1 is LNHDA and CDR2 is SQIVND (reference sequence). This chain's CDR3 is CASSMQGGLDEAFF. The CDR3 nucleotides read TGTGCCAGTAGTATGCAAGGGGGCCTTGATGAAGCTTTCTTT.

This chain links TRBV9 with TRBJ2-1; 7 positions agree with TRBD1. Germline values: CDR1 SGDLS, CDR2 YYNGEE. The trim removed 3 bases at V and 2 bases at J, leaving 5 bases unmatched. The CDR3 sequence is 15 residues long. CDR3 in DNA: TGTGCCAGCAGCGGACGGGACAGAACCTACAATGAGCAGTTCTTC. It translates to CASSGRDRTYNEQFF.

The chain is built from TRBV7-8 and TRBJ2-2; TRBD1 matches 8 bases. V lost 4 bases and J lost 6; bases outside the gene matches: 7. The CDR3 consists of 15 residues. The V gene's germline CDR1 is SGHVS and CDR2 FQNEAQ. The DNA of the CDR3 is TGTGCCAGCAGCTCGTACCCGACAGGGGCCGGGGAGCTGTTTTTT. The encoded protein is CASSSYPTGAGELFF.

V gene TRBV5-1 combines with J gene TRBJ1-1; 9 bases map to TRBD1. With V trimmed by 3 bases and J by 4 bases, 4 bases remained unmatched. The CDR3 consists of 14 residues. Germline CDR1 and CDR2: SGHRS and YFSETQ. The CDR3 coding sequence is TGCGCCAGCAGCTGGACAGGGGAAATCACTGAAGCTTTCTTT. Encoded protein: CASSWTGEITEAFF.

This chain connects TRBV6-6 to TRBJ1-2, with D perhaps matching TRBD1 (5 bases). There are 14 residues in the CDR3. V lost 5 bases, J lost 8 bases, and 18 bases lay in between. CDR1 and CDR2 (germline): MNHNY, SVGAGI (reference sequence). CDR3 sequence (DNA): TGTGCCAGCAGTGACGACATTAGGGGATGGGGCTACACCTTC. This translates into CASSDDIRGWGYTF.

V gene TRBV5-1 combines with J gene TRBJ2-3, with TRBD1 identical over 8 bases. The J segment lost 3 bases and the V segment lost 8 bases, leaving 5 bases of the junction unmatched. CDR3 length: 13 amino acids. Germline V gene sequence: CDR1 SGHRS, CDR2 YFSETQ. The CDR3 region has the DNA TGCGCCAGTCGACAGGGGCGTACAGATACGCAGTATTTT. It is translated as CASRQGRTDTQYF.

The gene calls are TRBV27 and TRBJ2-2; TRBD2 matches 10 bases. The germline V gene has CDR1 MNHEY and CDR2 SMNVEV (reference sequence). The J segment lost 5 bases and the V segment lost 6 bases, leaving 6 bases of the junction unmatched. The CDR3 is made up of 15 amino acids. The CDR3 DNA sequence: TGTGCCAGCAGGAGCGGGGGGGCGAGGACCGGGGAGCTGTTTTTT. This encodes CASRSGGARTGELFF.

This sequence joins TRBV19 and TRBJ2-4, with D possibly TRBD1 on 6 matching bases. The CDR3 sequence is 15 residues long. Trimming pared 9 bases from V and 7 bases from J, leaving 22 bases between. Germline lookup yields CDR1 LNHDA and CDR2 SQIVND (reference sequence). The CDR3 here is CASTWDIQGVNIQYF. The CDR3 DNA follows: TGTGCCAGCACATGGGACATTCAGGGAGTCAACATTCAGTACTTC.

The chain carries TRBV9 and TRBJ2-2; tentatively, D is TRBD1 or TRBD2 (6 bases each). Between the trimmed V and J ends, which lost 4 bases and 5 bases, there was a span of 12 bases. The germline V gene has CDR1 SGDLS and CDR2 YYNGEE. This CDR3 region has 14 residues. CDR3 in DNA: TGTGCCAGCAGCCTAGGGGGAGGAACCGGGGAGCTGTTTTTT. Amino acids: CASSLGGGTGELFF.